These 28 T cell receptor beta chains came from one sample sequenced in a study of T-cell reconstitution after alpha-beta-depleted transplantation in children. As it was prepared, the TCRbeta library received unique molecular identifiers. One entry per CDR3 protein results from TCRdb running MiXCR on the PCR reads. Of around 300,000 distinct CDR3 sequences listed, around 10% were seen once; the top ten hold about a quarter. This specimen consisted of peripheral blood, obtained 180 days after TCRalphabeta/CD19-depleted stem cell transplant. These receptors were collected from a male patient aged 2 to 9 who had a stem cell transplant for chronic granulomatous disease, so the T cells may come from the graft donor.

V and J are TRBV5-4 and TRBJ2-7; D ambiguous. The CDR3 spans 15 residues. Trimming removed 2 bases at V and 2 bases at J, with 14 bases between. Germline-derived CDR1 and CDR2 are SGHNT and YYREEE (reference sequence). The CDR3 protein is CASSFWSIGTYEQYF. CDR3 DNA: TGTGCCAGCAGCTTTTGGTCAATCGGAACCTACGAGCAGTACTTC.

There are many counts of this clonotype. The V and J genes are TRBV10-2 and TRBJ1-4, with D hard to call. V gave up 5 bases and J gave up 4 bases, with 5 bases separating them. The CDR3 spans 12 residues. Germline lookup yields CDR1 WSHSY and CDR2 SAAADI. In DNA, the CDR3 is TGCGCCAGCAGTCCCCTTAATGAAAAACTGTTTTTT. As protein: CASSPLNEKLFF.

This clonotype has a count of ten or more. This chain uses TRBV7-8 with TRBJ2-1; TRBD2 matches 9 bases. The CDR3 is made up of 12 amino acids. The V gene's germline CDR1 is SGHVS and CDR2 FQNEAQ. V was pared by 3 bases and J by 9 bases, with 0 bases of the junction left unmatched. As DNA, the CDR3 is TGTGCCAGCAGCTTTAGCGGGGGTGAGCAGTTCTTC. This sequence encodes CASSFSGGEQFF.

The chain joins TRBV20-1 to TRBJ2-1, with D perhaps TRBD1 (6 bases). Trimming shortened V by 8 bases and J by 4 bases, and 15 bases separated the two germline ends. CDR3 length: 13 residues. In germline, CDR1 is DFQATT, CDR2 SNEGSKA (reference sequence). The CDR3 region is CSSPGQLYNEQFF. In DNA form, the CDR3 reads TGCAGTTCGCCGGGACAACTTTACAATGAGCAGTTCTTC.

Many counts were recorded for this clonotype. The chain joins TRBV5-1 to TRBJ2-1; 7 bases fit TRBD2. The J segment lost 1 base and the V segment lost 0 bases, leaving 7 bases of the junction unmatched. The germline V gene has CDR1 SGHRS and CDR2 YFSETQ. The CDR3 is 17 amino acids. CDR3 in amino acids: CASSLAVAGVSYNEQFF. The CDR3 nucleotides are TGCGCCAGCAGCTTGGCCGTGGCGGGAGTTTCCTACAATGAGCAGTTCTTC.

This clonotype was detected ten times or more. This chain links TRBV5-1 with TRBJ2-7; tentative D call: TRBD2 (5 bases). The CDR3 is 15 residues long. The ends were cut back, 2 bases at V and 1 base at J, with 13 bases in the middle. Germline V gene lookup returns CDR1 SGHRS and CDR2 YFSETQ. CDR3 loop: CASSLLPAASYEQYF. CDR3 nucleotide sequence: TGCGCCAGCAGCTTACTGCCAGCGGCATCCTACGAGCAGTACTTC.

This clonotype has ten or more counts. This is likely a read error, given that the CDR3 carries no conserved phenylalanine or tryptophan at its end. No DNA is shown, since the ends of the CDR3 on it are uncertain; the CDR3 is the one TCRdb lists. This CDR3 reads CASSYSGLAGGPEL. The chain joins TRBV6-2 or TRBV6-3 to TRBJ2-7; the table assigns TRBD2, which was not confirmed against the DNA. A total of 14 residues make up the CDR3, ends included. Germline CDR1 and CDR2: MNHEY and SVGEGT.

This clonotype came up many times. This chain joins TRBV27 and TRBJ1-3; D is uncertain. The CDR3 has 15 residues. Germline V lookup: CDR1 MNHEY, CDR2 SMNVEV (reference sequence). Trimming shortened V by 5 bases and J by 0 bases, and 11 bases separated the two germline ends. CDR3 protein: CASSRFHTSGNTIYF. The CDR3, as DNA: TGTGCCAGCAGTAGATTTCACACCTCTGGAAACACCATATATTTT.

Many counts were recorded for this clonotype. The chain has TRBV4-3 and TRBJ2-5, with 9 bases matching TRBD2. The J segment lost 5 bases and the V segment lost 0 bases, leaving 10 bases of the junction unmatched. The CDR3 has 17 residues. Germline CDR1 and CDR2: LGHNA and YSLEER. CDR3 sequence reads: CASSQEGAAGGPETQYF. DNA of the CDR3: TGCGCCAGCAGCCAAGAAGGGGCCGCGGGAGGGCCGGAGACCCAGTACTTC.

This clonotype was recorded at least ten times. This chain links TRBV5-1 with TRBJ2-3, with TRBD1 matching 8 bases. With V trimmed by 1 base and J by 4 bases, 2 bases remained unmatched. The CDR3 is 14 residues long. The germline gives CDR1 SGHRS, CDR2 YFSETQ. CDR3 coding DNA: TGCGCCAGCAGCTTGATGACAGGGGCAGATACGCAGTATTTT. Encoded protein: CASSLMTGADTQYF. The variable domain in full, completed from reference TRBV5-1 and TRBJ2-3, reads KAGVTQTPRYLIKTRGQQVTLSCSPISGHRSVSWYQQTPGQGLQFLFEYFSETQRNKGNFPGRFSGRQFSNSRSEMNVSTLELGDSALYLCASSLMTGADTQYFGPGTRLTVL.

This clonotype was found many times. The rearrangement links TRBV20-1 to TRBJ1-5, with D possibly matching TRBD1 (6 bases). CDR3 length equals 16 residues. Germline lookup yields CDR1 DFQATT and CDR2 SNEGSKA (reference sequence). Deletions cut 0 bases from V and 4 bases from J, with 16 bases between. CDR3 bases: TGCAGTGCTAGAGAGCCTAGGGGGGGTGGGAATCAGCCCCAGCATTTT. Translated: CSAREPRGGGNQPQHF.

The rearrangement uses TRBV27 and TRBJ2-2; D unresolved. Germline values: CDR1 MNHEY, CDR2 SMNVEV (reference sequence). Trimming stripped 1 base from V and 4 bases from J, with 4 bases between. The CDR3 sequence is 13 residues long. Here the CDR3 DNA reads TGTGCCAGCAGTTTATATGTCACCGGGGAGCTGTTTTTT. Translated, it gives CASSLYVTGELFF.

In this sample, this clonotype turned up many times. The chain has TRBV4-3 and TRBJ1-4; D is perhaps TRBD1 (5 bases). This CDR3 has 15 amino acids. Germline CDR1 and CDR2: LGHNA and YSLEER. V lost 5 bases to trimming and J lost 0 bases, with 10 bases between them. DNA of the CDR3: TGCGCCAGCAGCGGACACTACCCAACTAATGAAAAACTGTTTTTT. Protein sequence: CASSGHYPTNEKLFF.

This clonotype was found many times. The rearrangement links TRBV20-1 to TRBJ2-2; 7 positions match TRBD2. The J segment lost 1 base and the V segment lost 1 base, leaving 3 bases of the junction unmatched. Looked up from germline, CDR1 is DFQATT and CDR2 is SNEGSKA (reference sequence). The length of the CDR3 is 15 residues. This CDR3 is CSARVASGNTGELFF. Here the CDR3 DNA reads TGCAGTGCTAGAGTGGCTAGCGGGAACACCGGGGAGCTGTTTTTT.

This rearrangement joins TRBV29-1 to TRBJ2-1; perhaps D is TRBD1 or TRBD2 (5 bases each). The CDR3 spans 11 residues. V was cut by 1 base and J by 15 bases, with 13 bases left in between. In germline, CDR1 is SQVTM, CDR2 ANQGSEA. Here the CDR3 reads CSVEGGGCLFF. In nucleotides, the CDR3 is TGCAGCGTTGAAGGGGGCGGGTGTTTGTTCTTC.

The sample holds many counts of this clonotype. The CDR3 region has the DNA TGTGCCAGCAGTGAATTGGAGGACAGAGCCCCTAATGAAAAACTGTTTTTT. Protein product: CASSELEDRAPNEKLFF. This sequence joins TRBV25-1 and TRBJ1-4, with TRBD1 as a possible D gene (6 bases). Deletions cut 1 base from V and 3 bases from J, with 15 bases between. The CDR3 runs 17 residues. Germline CDR1 reads MGHDK; CDR2 reads SYGVNS.

This clonotype was found many times. The rearrangement links TRBV19 to TRBJ2-2; D ambiguous. Germline CDR1 and CDR2: LNHDA and SQIVND (reference sequence). V was shortened by 4 bases and J by 7 bases, with 19 bases between the two germline ends. The CDR3 is 16 amino acids. The CDR3 here is CASSTRARSHGGELFF. CDR3 nucleotides: TGTGCCAGTAGTACCCGCGCCAGGTCACATGGCGGGGAGCTGTTTTTT.

This clonotype has a count of ten or more. The genes are TRBV30 and TRBJ1-5; 8 bases line up with TRBD1. The CDR3 runs 14 residues. The germline V gene encodes CDR1 GTSNPN and CDR2 SVGIG (reference sequence). Losses at the gene ends were 7 bases for V and 2 bases for J; bases not matched to a gene: 7. CDR3 loop: CAFDRGGGNQPQHF. CDR3 in DNA: TGTGCCTTTGACAGGGGCGGAGGCAATCAGCCCCAGCATTTT.

This clonotype showed up many times. The V gene is TRBV12-3 or TRBV12-4, the J gene TRBJ1-6; TRBD1 aligns across 10 bases. The CDR3 is made up of 16 amino acids. Losses at the gene ends were 5 bases for V and 6 bases for J; bases not matched to a gene: 7. CDR3 nucleotide sequence: TGTGCCAGCAGTACCGCCGGGACAGGGGTTAATTCACCCCTCCACTTT. This translates into CASSTAGTGVNSPLHF.

Many counts were recorded for this clonotype. The V gene is TRBV5-1, the J gene TRBJ2-1; a weak D match, TRBD2 (6 bases). The CDR3 has 15 residues. V was trimmed by 4 bases and J by 4 bases, leaving 15 bases between them. Germline CDR1 and CDR2: SGHRS and YFSETQ. CDR3 amino acids: CASSPYGRDYNEQFF. The CDR3 DNA sequence: TGCGCCAGCAGCCCCTACGGGAGAGATTACAATGAGCAGTTCTTC.

This clonotype was picked up many times. The chain recombines TRBV20-1 with TRBJ2-2; 10 bases map to TRBD2. Germline CDR1 reads DFQATT; CDR2 reads SNEGSKA (reference sequence). V lost 6 bases, J lost 1 base, and 5 bases stayed unmatched. The CDR3 totals 15 residues. CDR3 loop: CSASRLAGNTGELFF. CDR3 in DNA: TGCAGTGCGAGCCGACTAGCGGGGAACACCGGGGAGCTGTTTTTT.

The table lists this clonotype with many counts. The CDR3 reads CASSGLPGGELFF. The CDR3 region has the DNA TGTGCCAGCAGTGGCCTCCCGGGCGGGGAGCTGTTTTTT. The rearrangement joins TRBV2 to TRBJ2-2; the D is unclear. Germline V gene data show CDR1 as SNHLY and CDR2 as FYNNEI. This CDR3 comprises 13 residues. V lost 4 bases, J lost 7 bases, and 10 bases lay in between.

This clonotype was observed a handful of times. The rearrangement joins TRBV5-1 to TRBJ2-3, with D possibly TRBD1 on 5 matching bases. The length of the CDR3 is 16 residues. V was clipped by 0 bases and J by 3 bases, with 14 bases between them. The germline CDR1 and CDR2 sequences are SGHRS and YFSETQ. CDR3 sequence: CASSLVSAGFTDTQYF. In nucleotides, the CDR3 is TGCGCCAGCAGCTTGGTTTCGGCAGGGTTTACAGATACGCAGTATTTT.

This clonotype was counted ten times or more. The V call is TRBV5-1, the J call TRBJ2-2; D might be TRBD1 or TRBD2, each matching 5 bases. Trimming shortened V by 7 bases and J by 8 bases, and 18 bases separated the two germline ends. The CDR3 consists of 14 residues. The germline V gene encodes CDR1 SGHRS and CDR2 YFSETQ. In DNA form, the CDR3 reads TGCGCCAGCGGACCCGGGACCAGTGCTGGGGAGCTGTTTTTT. As protein: CASGPGTSAGELFF.

V is TRBV5-6 and J is TRBJ2-7, with D perhaps matching TRBD1 (5 bases). Deletions cut 2 bases from V and 6 bases from J, with 12 bases between. The germline CDR1 and CDR2 sequences are SGHDT and YYEEEE. This CDR3 contains 13 residues. This chain's CDR3 is CASSFGQIFEQYF. The CDR3 DNA follows: TGTGCCAGCAGCTTCGGACAAATCTTCGAGCAGTACTTC.

About this clonotype: A much larger clone differs from this one at a single base, so this may be a read error. The chain recombines TRBV5-1 with TRBJ1-2; D is uncertain. The germline V gene has CDR1 SGHRS and CDR2 YFSETQ. V was shortened by 6 bases and J by 3 bases, with 18 bases between the two germline ends. The length of the CDR3 is 15 residues. For the CDR3, the DNA is TGCGCCAGCAACTTAAGGGTAATGGAGCACTATGGCTACACCTTC. Encoded protein: CASNLRVMEHYGYTF.

In its sample, this clonotype was seen many times. The J gene is TRBJ2-2, the V gene TRBV18; TRBD2 matches 9 bases. Germline loops: CDR1 KGHSH, CDR2 LQKENI. This CDR3 has 14 amino acids. V trimming: 6 bases; J trimming: 5 bases; junction bases outside the gene matches: 4. The CDR3 nucleotides read TGTGCCAGCTCGAGTAGCGGGAGTACCGGGGAGCTGTTTTTT. Encoded protein: CASSSSGSTGELFF.

This clonotype was seen repeatedly, ten times or more. V usage is TRBV29-1 and J usage is TRBJ2-2; the D gene is possibly TRBD1 (5 bases). CDR3 size: 12 residues. Trimming cost V 3 bases and J 3 bases, with 5 bases left between them. The germline gives CDR1 SQVTM, CDR2 ANQGSEA. CDR3 amino acids: CSVETDTGELFF. In DNA, the CDR3 is TGCAGCGTTGAGACAGACACCGGGGAGCTGTTTTTT.